This TCR beta chain was obtained from a study of technical replicates of blood from a few donors. The CDR3 is 13 amino acids. V was cut by 5 bases and J by 0 bases, with 9 bases left in between. Germline V gene lookup returns CDR1 GTSNPN and CDR2 SVGIG (reference sequence). This clone was seen just once. Measured with immunoSEQ multiplex PCR; TCRdb has only the in-frame clones, and not every one. The table records just under 85,000 clones, roughly 92% of them present only once. The V and J genes are TRBV30 and TRBJ2-3; maybe TRBD1 (6 bases). The sample was T cells isolated from PBMCs. The clonotype originates from a human donor in good health. This CDR3 is CAWRTASTDTQYF. In DNA form, the CDR3 reads TGTGCCTGGCGGACAGCTAGCACAGATACGCAGTATTTT.